This TCR beta chain was recorded in a study of shared clonotypes between healthy human individuals. V was clipped by 2 bases and J by 2 bases, with 10 bases between them. This CDR3 is built from 13 residues. Germline CDR1 GTSNPN, CDR2 SVGIG (reference sequence). The repertoire was sequenced with immunoSEQ multiplex PCR; TCRdb's copy has only in-frame clones and lacks some. Of around 530,000 clones detected, around 78% appear once; the ten largest clones hold more than 10%. Only Caucasian adults living in Nashville, Tennessee made up the donor group. The chain recombines TRBV30 with TRBJ2-7; D is uncertain. Sequenced sample: PBMCs. The receptor was isolated from a woman aged 40 to 50 in good health. Some clones in this sample may be carry-over from other donors' samples. The CDR3, as DNA: TGTGCCTGGAGTCCCCATTCCACCTACGAGCAGTACTTC. This gives the protein CAWSPHSTYEQYF.